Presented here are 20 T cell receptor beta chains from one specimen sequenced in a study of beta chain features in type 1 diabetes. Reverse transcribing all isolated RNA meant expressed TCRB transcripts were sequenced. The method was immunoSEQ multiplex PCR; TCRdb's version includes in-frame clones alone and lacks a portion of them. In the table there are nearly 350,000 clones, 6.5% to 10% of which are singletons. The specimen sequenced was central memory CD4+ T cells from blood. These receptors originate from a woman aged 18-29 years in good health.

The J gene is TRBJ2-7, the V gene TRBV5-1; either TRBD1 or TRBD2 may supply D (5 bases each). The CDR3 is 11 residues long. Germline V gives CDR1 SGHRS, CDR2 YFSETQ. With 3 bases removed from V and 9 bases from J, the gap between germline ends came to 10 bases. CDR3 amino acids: CASSSSGRQYF. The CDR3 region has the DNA TGCGCCAGCAGCTCGTCAGGGAGGCAGTACTTC.

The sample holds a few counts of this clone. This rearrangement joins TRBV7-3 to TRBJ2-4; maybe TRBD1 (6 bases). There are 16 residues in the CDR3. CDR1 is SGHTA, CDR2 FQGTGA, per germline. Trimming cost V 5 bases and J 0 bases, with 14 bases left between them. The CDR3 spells CASSKQGLIAKNIQYF. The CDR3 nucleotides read TGTGCCAGCAGCAAACAGGGCCTTATAGCCAAAAACATTCAGTACTTC. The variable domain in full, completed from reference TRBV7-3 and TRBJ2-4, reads GAGVSQTPSNKVTEKGKYVELRCDPISGHTALYWYRQSLGQGPEFLIYFQGTGAADDSGLPNDRFFAVRPEGSVSTLKIQRTERGDSAVYLCASSKQGLIAKNIQYFGAGTRLSVL.

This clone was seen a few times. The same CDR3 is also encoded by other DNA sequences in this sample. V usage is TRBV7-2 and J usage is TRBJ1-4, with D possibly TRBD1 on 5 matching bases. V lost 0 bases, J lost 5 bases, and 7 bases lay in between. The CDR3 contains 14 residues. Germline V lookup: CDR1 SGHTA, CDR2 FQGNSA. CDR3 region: CASSLARENEKLFF. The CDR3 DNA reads TGTGCCAGCAGCTTAGCCAGGGAAAATGAAAAACTGTTTTTT. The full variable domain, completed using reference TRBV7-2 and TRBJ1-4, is GAGVSQSPSNKVTEKGKDVELRCDPISGHTALYWYRQSLGQGLEFLIYFQGNSAPDKSGLPSDRFSAERTGGSVSTLTIQRTQQEDSAVYLCASSLARENEKLFFGSGTQLSVL.

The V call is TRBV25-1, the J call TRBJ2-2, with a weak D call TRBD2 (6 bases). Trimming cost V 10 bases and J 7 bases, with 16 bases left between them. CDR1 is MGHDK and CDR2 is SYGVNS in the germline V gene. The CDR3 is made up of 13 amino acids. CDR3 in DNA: TGTGCCACCTTCGGGGGTCTTATCGGGGAGCTGTTTTTT. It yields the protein CATFGGLIGELFF. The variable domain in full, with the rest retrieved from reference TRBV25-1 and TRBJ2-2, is EADIYQTPRYLVIGTGKKITLECSQTMGHDKMYWYQQDPGMELHLIHYSYGVNSTEKGDLSSESTVSRIRTEHFPLTLESARPSHTSQYLCATFGGLIGELFFGEGSRLTVL.

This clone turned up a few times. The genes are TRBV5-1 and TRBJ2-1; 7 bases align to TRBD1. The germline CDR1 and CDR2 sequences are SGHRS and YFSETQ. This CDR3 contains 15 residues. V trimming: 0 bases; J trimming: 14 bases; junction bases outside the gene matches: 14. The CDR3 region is CASSLAISGTVLEFF. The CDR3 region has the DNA TGCGCCAGCAGCTTGGCTATCTCCGGGACAGTCTTAGAGTTCTTC.

The CDR3 protein is CASSKGQGARYTEAFF. In DNA, the CDR3 is TGTGCCAGCAGCAAAGGACAGGGGGCGCGTTATACTGAAGCTTTCTTT. This rearrangement joins TRBV2 to TRBJ1-1; TRBD1 matches 11 bases. The V gene's germline CDR1 is SNHLY and CDR2 FYNNEI. Trimming took 6 bases from V and 5 from J; bases not matched to a gene: 11. The CDR3 has 16 residues.

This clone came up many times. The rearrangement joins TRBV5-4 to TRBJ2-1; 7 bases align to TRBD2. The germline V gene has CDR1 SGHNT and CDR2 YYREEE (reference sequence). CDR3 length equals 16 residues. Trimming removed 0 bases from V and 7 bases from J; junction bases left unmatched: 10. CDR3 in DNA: TGTGCCAGCAGCTTGGGCGGGGGAGTTTCTGGGAATGAGCAGTTCTTC. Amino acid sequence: CASSLGGGVSGNEQFF.

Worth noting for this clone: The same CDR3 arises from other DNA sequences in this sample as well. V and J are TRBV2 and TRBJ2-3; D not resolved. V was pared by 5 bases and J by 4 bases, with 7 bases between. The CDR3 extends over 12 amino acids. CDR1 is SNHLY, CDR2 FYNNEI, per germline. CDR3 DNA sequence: TGTGCCAGCAGTCTCATAGCAGATACGCAGTATTTT. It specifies CASSLIADTQYF.

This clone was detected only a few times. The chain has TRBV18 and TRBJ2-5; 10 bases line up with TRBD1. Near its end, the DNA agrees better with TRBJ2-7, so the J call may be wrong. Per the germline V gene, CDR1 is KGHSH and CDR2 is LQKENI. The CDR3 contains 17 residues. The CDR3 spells CASSSYTGQGIPYEQYF. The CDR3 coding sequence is TGTGCCAGCTCATCTTATACGGGACAGGGGATCCCCTACGAGCAGTACTTC.

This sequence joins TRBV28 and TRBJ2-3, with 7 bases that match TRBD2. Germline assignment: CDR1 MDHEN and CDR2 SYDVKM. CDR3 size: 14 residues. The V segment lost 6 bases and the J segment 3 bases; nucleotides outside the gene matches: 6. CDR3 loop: CASRSAGATDTQYF. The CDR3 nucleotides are TGTGCCAGCAGGTCGGCGGGAGCGACAGATACGCAGTATTTT.

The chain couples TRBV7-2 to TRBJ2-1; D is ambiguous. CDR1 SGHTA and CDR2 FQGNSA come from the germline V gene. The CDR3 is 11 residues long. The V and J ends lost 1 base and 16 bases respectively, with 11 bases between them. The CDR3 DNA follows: TGTGCCAGCAGCTTAGTTTACGTTGCATTCTTC. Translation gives CASSLVYVAFF.

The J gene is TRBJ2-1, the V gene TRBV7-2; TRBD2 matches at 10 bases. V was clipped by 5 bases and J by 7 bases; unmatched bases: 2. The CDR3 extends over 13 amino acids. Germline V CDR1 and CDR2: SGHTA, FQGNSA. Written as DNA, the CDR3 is TGTGCCAGCAGCGCGGGACTAGCGAATGAGCAGTTCTTC. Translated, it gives CASSAGLANEQFF.

The CDR3 DNA reads TGCGCCAGCAGCCAAGATTCGGGGACAGGGGGCCCCTACAATGAGCAGTTCTTC. Translation: CASSQDSGTGGPYNEQFF. V is TRBV4-1 and J is TRBJ2-1; 12 nucleotides align to TRBD1. The CDR3 covers 18 residues. Germline V gene sequence: CDR1 MGHRA, CDR2 YSYEKL. J gave up 2 bases and V 0 bases, and 5 bases lay outside the gene matches.

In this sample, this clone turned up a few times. Here the CDR3 DNA reads TGTGCCAGCAGCTCGGGAGGGGCTAGCAGCACAGATACGCAGTATTTT. This gives the protein CASSSGGASSTDTQYF. The chain joins TRBV11-2 to TRBJ2-3; 8 nucleotides match TRBD2. V gave up 4 bases and J gave up 0 bases; unmatched junction bases: 6. The CDR3 is made up of 16 amino acids. CDR1 SGHAT and CDR2 FQNNGV come from the germline V gene.

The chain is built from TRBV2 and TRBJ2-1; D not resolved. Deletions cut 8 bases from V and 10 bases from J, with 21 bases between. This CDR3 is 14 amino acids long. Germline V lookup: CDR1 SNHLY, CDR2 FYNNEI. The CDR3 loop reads CASCPRASLGEQFF. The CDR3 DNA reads TGTGCCAGCTGCCCCCGTGCGTCCCTTGGGGAGCAGTTCTTC.

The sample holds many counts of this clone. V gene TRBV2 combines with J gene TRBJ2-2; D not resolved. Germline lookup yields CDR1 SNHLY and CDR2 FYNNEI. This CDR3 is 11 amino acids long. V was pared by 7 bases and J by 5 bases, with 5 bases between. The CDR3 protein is CASTGTGELFF. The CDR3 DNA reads TGTGCCAGCACTGGAACCGGGGAGCTGTTTTTT.

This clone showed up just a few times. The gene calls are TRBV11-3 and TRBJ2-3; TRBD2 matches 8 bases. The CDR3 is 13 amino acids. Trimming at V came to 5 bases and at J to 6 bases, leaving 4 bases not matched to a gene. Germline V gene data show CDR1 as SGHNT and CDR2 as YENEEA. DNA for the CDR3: TGTGCCAGCAGCACTAGGACTAGCGATACGCAGTATTTT. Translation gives CASSTRTSDTQYF.

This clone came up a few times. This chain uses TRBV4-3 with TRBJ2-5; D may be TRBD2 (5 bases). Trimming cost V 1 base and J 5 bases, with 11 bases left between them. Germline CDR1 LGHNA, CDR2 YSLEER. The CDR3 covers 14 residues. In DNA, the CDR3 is TGCGCCAGCAGCCAAGGGCTAGCAAGCGAGACCCAGTACTTC. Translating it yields CASSQGLASETQYF.

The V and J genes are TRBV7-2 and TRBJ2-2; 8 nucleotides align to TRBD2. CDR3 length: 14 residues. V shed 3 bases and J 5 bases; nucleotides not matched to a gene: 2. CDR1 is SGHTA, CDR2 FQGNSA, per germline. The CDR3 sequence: CASSFSGKTGELFF. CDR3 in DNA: TGTGCCAGCAGCTTTAGCGGGAAAACCGGGGAGCTGTTTTTT.

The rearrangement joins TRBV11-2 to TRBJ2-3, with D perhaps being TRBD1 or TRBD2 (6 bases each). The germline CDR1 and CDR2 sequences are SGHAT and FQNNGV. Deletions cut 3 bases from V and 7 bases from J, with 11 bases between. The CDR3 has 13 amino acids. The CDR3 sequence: CASSLEGVNTQYF. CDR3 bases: TGTGCCAGCAGCTTGGAGGGGGTAAATACGCAGTATTTT.